This passage covers 19 T cell receptor beta chains from one sample sequenced in a study of cytomegalovirus exposure and HLA in healthy donors listed by TCRdb under 2017. Library construction relied on the immunoSEQ multiplex PCR assay. For the multiplex PCR, a mixture combining 60 forward primers for TCR Vbeta segments and 13 reverse primers for TCR Jbeta segments was used. Entries here come from immuneACCESS through TCRdb and include only in-frame sequences with V and J called. Some clones fail to appear in such tables; in the studies checked, an unresolved V gene covers under half of the shortfall, and the cause of the remainder is unknown. The sample table contains roughly 180,000 clones; only one count was recorded for about 78% of them. The ten largest clones take up approximately 13% of the sample. Material for sequencing was PBMCs. The receptors originated from a woman in her forties or fifties in good health and CMV-seropositive.

V usage is TRBV6-6 and J usage is TRBJ2-7; 8 bases align to TRBD1. Unmatched junction bases numbered 1, after V lost 6 bases and J lost 3 bases. Germline CDR1 is MNHNY and CDR2 is SVGAGI (reference sequence). The CDR3 has 12 amino acids. DNA of the CDR3: TGTGCCAGCAGGGACAGGGTCTACGAGCAGTACTTC. Its translation is CASRDRVYEQYF.

This chain uses TRBV7-3 with TRBJ2-2; TRBD1 is a possible D gene (6 bases). CDR1 is SGHTA and CDR2 is FQGTGA in the germline V gene. Trimming stripped 0 bases from V and 8 bases from J, with 16 bases between. The CDR3 loop spans 16 amino acids. CDR3 coding DNA: TGTGCCAGCAGCTTAACCCCAACAGGGTTTAGGGGGGAGCTGTTTTTT. Translating it yields CASSLTPTGFRGELFF.

This clone appeared once. CDR3 coding DNA: TGTGCCAGCAGCTTCGACAGGGGGATGAACACTGAAGCTTTCTTT. This gives the protein CASSFDRGMNTEAFF. The chain has TRBV11-1 and TRBJ1-1, with 9 bases lining up with TRBD1. Trimming took 3 bases from V and 0 from J; bases not matched to a gene: 2. The CDR3 runs 15 residues. CDR1 SGHAT and CDR2 FQDESV come from the germline V gene (reference sequence).

The chain recombines TRBV19 with TRBJ1-5; D perhaps matches TRBD1 (6 bases). Germline V CDR1 and CDR2: LNHDA, SQIVND (reference sequence). V lost 6 bases and J lost 2, with 11 bases in between. The CDR3 length is 14 residues. The CDR3 DNA sequence: TGTGCCAGTAGCACCGGACAGCGCAATCAGCCCCAGCATTTT. It is translated as CASSTGQRNQPQHF.

V is TRBV6-5 and J is TRBJ2-5, with 8 nucleotides matching TRBD1. TRBJ2-7 matches the DNA end more closely, so the J call is doubtful. In germline, CDR1 is MNHEY, CDR2 SVGAGI. This CDR3 spans 15 amino acids. CDR3 region: CASSRGQGGIYEQYF. The CDR3 nucleotides read TGTGCCAGCAGCCGCGGACAGGGTGGCATCTACGAGCAGTACTTC.

CDR3 coding DNA: TGCGCCAGCAGCTTGGGGGGGGGACCCGAAGAGACCCAGTACTTC. This gives the protein CASSLGGGPEETQYF. This rearrangement joins TRBV5-1 to TRBJ2-5, with 7 bases that match TRBD2. Germline V CDR1 and CDR2: SGHRS, YFSETQ. The CDR3 extends over 15 amino acids. Losses at the gene ends were 0 bases for V and 3 bases for J; bases not matched to a gene: 5.

The gene calls are TRBV28 and TRBJ2-1, with 9 bases aligning to TRBD2. V trimming: 6 bases; J trimming: 3 bases; junction bases outside the gene matches: 6. Germline CDR1 reads MDHEN; CDR2 reads SYDVKM. The CDR3 is made up of 15 amino acids. The CDR3 protein is CASRPLAGGYNEQFF. CDR3 bases: TGTGCCAGCAGACCACTAGCGGGTGGCTACAATGAGCAGTTCTTC.

This clone was seen a few times. J is TRBJ2-6 and V is TRBV5-1; 8 nucleotides line up with TRBD1. In germline, CDR1 is SGHRS, CDR2 YFSETQ. This CDR3 has 17 residues. V lost 4 bases and J lost 0; bases outside the gene matches: 6. The CDR3 bases are TGCGCCAGCAGCGGAGGACAGGGACCCTCTGGGGCCAACGTCCTGACTTTC. This encodes CASSGGQGPSGANVLTF.

This chain uses TRBV5-8 with TRBJ2-6; D is undetermined. The CDR3 loop spans 18 amino acids. Germline values: CDR1 SGHTS, CDR2 YDEGEE. V shed 0 bases and J shed 0 bases, with 13 bases lying between them. In DNA form, the CDR3 reads TGTGCCAGCAGCTTGGGACTGTACCTTAGCTCTGGGGCCAACGTCCTGACTTTC. Translated: CASSLGLYLSSGANVLTF.

The rearrangement joins TRBV30 to TRBJ2-7; no definite D call. Germline V gene sequence: CDR1 GTSNPN, CDR2 SVGIG (reference sequence). The CDR3 runs 13 residues. V shed 0 bases and J shed 6 bases, with 12 bases lying between them. The CDR3 DNA reads as TGTGCCTGGAGTGTACCCCCTCGCGTCGAGCAGTACTTC. Translation gives CAWSVPPRVEQYF.

This chain connects TRBV4-1 to TRBJ2-7; 7 nucleotides agree with TRBD2. With 1 base clipped from V and 4 bases from J, the junction kept 4 bases outside the gene matches. The germline V gene encodes CDR1 MGHRA and CDR2 YSYEKL. CDR3 length: 14 amino acids. For the CDR3, the DNA is TGCGCCAGCAGCCAAGCATGGGGGGGATACGAGCAGTACTTC. It specifies CASSQAWGGYEQYF.

In its sample, this clone was seen a few times. The chain employs TRBV4-1 and TRBJ2-1, with TRBD2 matching 10 bases. Germline lookup yields CDR1 MGHRA and CDR2 YSYEKL. The CDR3 consists of 14 residues. V lost 5 bases to trimming and J lost 8 bases; unmatched junction nucleotides: 6. The DNA of the CDR3 is TGCGCCAGCAGCAAAAGCGGGGGGGCCGATGAGCAGTTCTTC. It codes for CASSKSGGADEQFF.

The gene calls are TRBV5-1 and TRBJ1-5; D unclear. Germline CDR1 is SGHRS and CDR2 is YFSETQ. The CDR3 totals 15 residues. V was trimmed by 4 bases and J by 0 bases, leaving 11 bases between them. CDR3 region: CASSPDGNSNQPQHF. The CDR3 coding sequence is TGCGCCAGCAGCCCGGACGGGAATAGCAATCAGCCCCAGCATTTT.

The V and J genes are TRBV19 and TRBJ1-4; no clear D gene. V was cut by 5 bases and J by 1 base, with 8 bases left in between. Germline V gives CDR1 LNHDA, CDR2 SQIVND (reference sequence). This CDR3 region has 14 residues. DNA of the CDR3: TGTGCCAGTAGTCCGGGAGGAACTAATGAAAAACTGTTTTTT. It specifies CASSPGGTNEKLFF.

This clone was seen only once. V usage is TRBV15 and J usage is TRBJ2-3; 9 positions agree with TRBD2. The V and J ends lost 1 base and 2 bases, in that order; junction bases with no gene match: 4. The CDR3 contains 16 residues. CDR1 and CDR2 from the germline V gene are LNHNV and YYDKDF (reference sequence). The chain's CDR3 is CATSRAAGGITDTQYF. The CDR3 DNA is TGTGCCACCAGCAGAGCTGCGGGGGGGATCACAGATACGCAGTATTTT. Together with reference TRBV15 and TRBJ2-3, the CDR3 gives the full variable domain: DAMVIQNPRYQVTQFGKPVTLSCSQTLNHNVMYWYQQKSSQAPKLLFHYYDKDFNNEADTPDNFQSRRPNTSFCFLDIRSPGLGDTAMYLCATSRAAGGITDTQYFGPGTRLTVL.

Comment on this clone: Different DNA sequences within this sample yield the same CDR3. This rearrangement joins TRBV19 to TRBJ1-5; TRBD1 is a possible D gene (5 bases). This CDR3 region has 16 residues. Per germline, CDR1 LNHDA and CDR2 SQIVND (reference sequence). V gave up 3 bases and J gave up 2 bases, with 14 bases separating them. This CDR3 reads CASSIRQGRGNQPQHF. In DNA, the CDR3 is TGTGCCAGTAGTATCCGGCAGGGCAGAGGCAATCAGCCCCAGCATTTT.

The chain carries TRBV6-5 and TRBJ2-1, with 11 bases lining up with TRBD2. V lost 6 bases, J lost 5 bases, and 6 bases stayed unmatched. The CDR3 is 15 amino acids. Germline CDR1 MNHEY, CDR2 SVGAGI. Written as DNA, the CDR3 is TGTGCCAGCAGGCTACTAGCGGGGGCCCACAATGAGCAGTTCTTC. The encoded protein is CASRLLAGAHNEQFF.

In DNA, the CDR3 is TGTGCCAGCAGCTTCGGGACAGGGCCTCAGGGACTGTTTTTT. It encodes CASSFGTGPQGLFF. The chain employs TRBV5-6 and TRBJ1-4; TRBD1 matches at 9 bases. The CDR3 sequence is 14 residues long. V was clipped by 2 bases and J by 13 bases; unmatched bases: 9. Per the germline V gene, CDR1 is SGHDT and CDR2 is YYEEEE.

This clone was picked up a small number of times. V and J are TRBV5-5 and TRBJ1-1; D is unclear. The CDR3 sequence is 12 residues long. Per the germline V gene, CDR1 is SGHKS and CDR2 is YYEKEE (reference sequence). The ends were cut back, 2 bases at V and 4 bases at J, with 6 bases in the middle. The CDR3 nucleotides read TGTGCCAGCAGCTTCACTGGCACTGAAGCTTTCTTT. It yields the protein CASSFTGTEAFF.